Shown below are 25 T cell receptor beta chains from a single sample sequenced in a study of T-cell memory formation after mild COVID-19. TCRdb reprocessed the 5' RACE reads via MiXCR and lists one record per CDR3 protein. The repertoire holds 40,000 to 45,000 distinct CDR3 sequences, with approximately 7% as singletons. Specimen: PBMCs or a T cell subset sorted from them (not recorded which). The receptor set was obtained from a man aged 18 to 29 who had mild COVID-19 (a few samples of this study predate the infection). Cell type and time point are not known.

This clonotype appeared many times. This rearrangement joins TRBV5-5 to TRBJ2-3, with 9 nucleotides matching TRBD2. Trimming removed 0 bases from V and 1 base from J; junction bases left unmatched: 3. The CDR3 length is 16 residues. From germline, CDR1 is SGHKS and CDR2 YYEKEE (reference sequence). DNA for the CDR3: TGTGCCAGCAGCTTGGAGCCTAGCGGGGGCACAGATACGCAGTATTTT. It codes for CASSLEPSGGTDTQYF. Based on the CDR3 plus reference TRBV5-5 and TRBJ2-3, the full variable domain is DAGVTQSPTHLIKTRGQQVTLRCSPISGHKSVSWYQQVLGQGPQFIFQYYEKEERGRGNFPDRFSARQFPNYSSELNVNALLLGDSALYLCASSLEPSGGTDTQYFGPGTRLTVL.

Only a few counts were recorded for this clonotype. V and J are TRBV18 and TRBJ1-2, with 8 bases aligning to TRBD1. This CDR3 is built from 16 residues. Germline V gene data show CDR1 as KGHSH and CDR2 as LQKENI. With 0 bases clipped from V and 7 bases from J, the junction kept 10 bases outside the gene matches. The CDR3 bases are TGTGCCAGCTCACCACCCCTCAGGGGGCGGTGGAGTGGCTACACCTTC. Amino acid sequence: CASSPPLRGRWSGYTF.

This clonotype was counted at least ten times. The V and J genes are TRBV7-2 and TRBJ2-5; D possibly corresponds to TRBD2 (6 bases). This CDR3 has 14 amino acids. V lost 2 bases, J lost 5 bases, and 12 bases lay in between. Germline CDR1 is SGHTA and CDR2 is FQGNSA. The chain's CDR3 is CASSLSGVGETQYF. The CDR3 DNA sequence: TGTGCCAGCAGCTTATCGGGGGTTGGGGAGACCCAGTACTTC.

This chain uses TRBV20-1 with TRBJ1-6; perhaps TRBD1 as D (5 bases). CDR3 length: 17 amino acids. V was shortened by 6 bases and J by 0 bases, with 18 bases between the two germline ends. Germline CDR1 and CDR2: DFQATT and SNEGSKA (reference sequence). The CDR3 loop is CSAESVGPSSYNSPLHF. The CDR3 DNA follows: TGCAGTGCCGAGAGTGTGGGACCGAGCTCCTATAATTCACCCCTCCACTTT.

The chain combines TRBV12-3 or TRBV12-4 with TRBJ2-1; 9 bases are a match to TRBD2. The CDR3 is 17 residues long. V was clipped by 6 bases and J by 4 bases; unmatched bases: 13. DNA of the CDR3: TGTGCCAGCAGCTCCGCCTTGACTAGCGGAACTTACAATGAGCAGTTCTTC. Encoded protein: CASSSALTSGTYNEQFF.

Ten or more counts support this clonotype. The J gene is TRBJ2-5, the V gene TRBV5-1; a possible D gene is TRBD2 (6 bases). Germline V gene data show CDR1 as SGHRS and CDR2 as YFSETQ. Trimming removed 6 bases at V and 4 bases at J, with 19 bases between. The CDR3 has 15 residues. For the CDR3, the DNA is TGCGCCAGCACCTCCGGGGGATCCCGTGGAGAGACCCAGTACTTC. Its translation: CASTSGGSRGETQYF.

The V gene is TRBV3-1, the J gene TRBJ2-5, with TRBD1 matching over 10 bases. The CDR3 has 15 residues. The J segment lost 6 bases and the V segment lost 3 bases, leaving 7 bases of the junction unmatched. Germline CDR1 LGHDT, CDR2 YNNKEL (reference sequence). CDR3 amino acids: CASSQGQGIRQTQYF. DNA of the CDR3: TGTGCCAGCAGCCAGGGACAGGGGATCCGACAGACCCAGTACTTC.

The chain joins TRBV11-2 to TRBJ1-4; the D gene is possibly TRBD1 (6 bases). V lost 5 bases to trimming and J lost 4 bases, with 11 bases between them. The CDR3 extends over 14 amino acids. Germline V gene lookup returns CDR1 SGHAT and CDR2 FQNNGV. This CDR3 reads CASSTTRGNEKLFF. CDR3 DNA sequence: TGTGCCAGCAGCACGACCAGGGGTAATGAAAAACTGTTTTTT.

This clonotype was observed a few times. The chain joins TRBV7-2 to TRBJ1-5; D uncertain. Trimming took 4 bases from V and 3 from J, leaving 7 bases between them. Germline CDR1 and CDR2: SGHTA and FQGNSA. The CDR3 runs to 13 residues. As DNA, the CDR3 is TGTGCCAGCAGCTGGGCTGTCAATCAGCCCCAGCATTTT. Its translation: CASSWAVNQPQHF.

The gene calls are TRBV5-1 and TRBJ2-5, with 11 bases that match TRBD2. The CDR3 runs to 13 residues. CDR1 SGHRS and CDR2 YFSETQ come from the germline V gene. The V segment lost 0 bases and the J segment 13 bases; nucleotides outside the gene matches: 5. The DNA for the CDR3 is TGCGCCAGCAGCTTGGGACTAGCGGGGCTACGGTACTTC. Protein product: CASSLGLAGLRYF. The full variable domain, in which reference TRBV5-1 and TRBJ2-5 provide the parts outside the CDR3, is KAGVTQTPRYLIKTRGQQVTLSCSPISGHRSVSWYQQTPGQGLQFLFEYFSETQRNKGNFPGRFSGRQFSNSRSEMNVSTLELGDSALYLCASSLGLAGLRYFGPGTRLLVL.

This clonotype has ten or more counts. Here the CDR3 reads CATSGGTQETQYF. The CDR3 DNA reads as TGTGCCACCAGCGGCGGTACTCAAGAGACCCAGTACTTC. This chain joins TRBV15 and TRBJ2-5; no clear D gene. This CDR3 region has 13 residues. Germline CDR1 is LNHNV and CDR2 is YYDKDF (reference sequence). Trimming took 5 bases from V and 2 from J, leaving 9 bases between them.

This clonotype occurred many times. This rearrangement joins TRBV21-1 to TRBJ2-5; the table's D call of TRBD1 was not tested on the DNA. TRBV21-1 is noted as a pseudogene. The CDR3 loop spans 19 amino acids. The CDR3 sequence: CASSKGKGPRDRYQETQYF. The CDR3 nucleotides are TGTGCCAGCAGCAAAGGAAAAGGGCCCCGGGACAGGTACCAAGAGACCCAGTACTTC.

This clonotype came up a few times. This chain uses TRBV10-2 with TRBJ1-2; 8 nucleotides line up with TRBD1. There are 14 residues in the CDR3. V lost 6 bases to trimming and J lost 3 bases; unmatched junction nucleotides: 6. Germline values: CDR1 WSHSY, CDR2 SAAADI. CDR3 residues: CASSSGGLDYGYTF. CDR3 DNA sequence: TGCGCCAGCAGCTCAGGGGGCTTGGACTATGGCTACACCTTC.

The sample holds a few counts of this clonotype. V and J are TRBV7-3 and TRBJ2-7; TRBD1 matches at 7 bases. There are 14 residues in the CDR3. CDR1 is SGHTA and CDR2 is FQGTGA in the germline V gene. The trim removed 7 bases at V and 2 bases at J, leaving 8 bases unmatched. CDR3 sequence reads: CASTWTGYPYEQYV. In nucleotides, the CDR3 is TGTGCCAGCACCTGGACAGGCTACCCCTACGAGCAGTACGTC.

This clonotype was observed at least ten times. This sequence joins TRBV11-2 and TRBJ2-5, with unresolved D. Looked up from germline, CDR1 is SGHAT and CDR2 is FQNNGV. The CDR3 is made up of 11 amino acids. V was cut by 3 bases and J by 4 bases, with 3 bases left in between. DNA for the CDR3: TGTGCCAGCAGCTTTTCAGAGACCCAGTACTTC. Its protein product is CASSFSETQYF.

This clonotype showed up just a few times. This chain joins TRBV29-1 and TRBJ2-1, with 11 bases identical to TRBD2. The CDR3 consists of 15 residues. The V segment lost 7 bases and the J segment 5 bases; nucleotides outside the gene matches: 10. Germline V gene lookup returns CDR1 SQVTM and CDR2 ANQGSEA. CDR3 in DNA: TGCAGCGCCGCTCCAACTAGCGGGGGCGACAATGAGCAGTTCTTC. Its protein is CSAAPTSGGDNEQFF.

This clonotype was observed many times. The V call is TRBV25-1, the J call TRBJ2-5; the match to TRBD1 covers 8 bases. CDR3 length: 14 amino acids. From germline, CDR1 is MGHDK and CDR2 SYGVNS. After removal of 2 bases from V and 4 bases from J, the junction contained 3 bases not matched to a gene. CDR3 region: CASSEGDRTETQYF. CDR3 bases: TGTGCCAGCAGTGAAGGGGACAGGACAGAGACCCAGTACTTC.

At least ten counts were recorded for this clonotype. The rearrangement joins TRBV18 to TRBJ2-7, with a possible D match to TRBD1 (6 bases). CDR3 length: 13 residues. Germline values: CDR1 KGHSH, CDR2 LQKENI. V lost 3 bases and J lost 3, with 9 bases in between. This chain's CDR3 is CASSPPDSYEQYV. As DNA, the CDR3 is TGTGCCAGCTCACCCCCGGACAGCTACGAGCAGTACGTC.

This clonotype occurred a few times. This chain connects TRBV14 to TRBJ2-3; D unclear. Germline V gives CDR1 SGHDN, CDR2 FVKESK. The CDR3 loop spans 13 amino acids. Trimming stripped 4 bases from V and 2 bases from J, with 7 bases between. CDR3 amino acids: CASSRTLTDTQYF. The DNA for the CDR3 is TGTGCCAGCAGCCGGACCCTCACAGATACGCAGTATTTT. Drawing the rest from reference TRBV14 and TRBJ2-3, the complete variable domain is EAGVTQFPSHSVIEKGQTVTLRCDPISGHDNLYWYRRVMGKEIKFLLHFVKESKQDESGMPNNRFLAERTGGTYSTLKVQPAELEDSGVYFCASSRTLTDTQYFGPGTRLTVL.

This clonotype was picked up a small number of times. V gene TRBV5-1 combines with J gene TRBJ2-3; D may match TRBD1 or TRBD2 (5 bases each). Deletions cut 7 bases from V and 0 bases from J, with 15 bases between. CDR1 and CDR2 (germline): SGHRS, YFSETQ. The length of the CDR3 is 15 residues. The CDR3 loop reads CASSPGQISTDTQYF. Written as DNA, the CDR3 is TGCGCCAGCTCTCCGGGGCAGATAAGCACAGATACGCAGTATTTT.

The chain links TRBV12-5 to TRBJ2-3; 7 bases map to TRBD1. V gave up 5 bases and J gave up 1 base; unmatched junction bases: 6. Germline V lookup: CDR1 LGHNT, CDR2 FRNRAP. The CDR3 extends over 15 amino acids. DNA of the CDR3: TGTGCTAGTGGTCCTAACAGGGGAGGCACAGATACGCAGTATTTT. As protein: CASGPNRGGTDTQYF.

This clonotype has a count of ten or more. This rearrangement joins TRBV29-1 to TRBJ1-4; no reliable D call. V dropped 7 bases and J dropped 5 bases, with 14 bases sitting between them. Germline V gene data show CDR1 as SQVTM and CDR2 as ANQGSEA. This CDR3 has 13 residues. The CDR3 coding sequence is TGCAGCGGGCTTCGAGGCACGAATGAAAAACTGTTTTTT. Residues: CSGLRGTNEKLFF.

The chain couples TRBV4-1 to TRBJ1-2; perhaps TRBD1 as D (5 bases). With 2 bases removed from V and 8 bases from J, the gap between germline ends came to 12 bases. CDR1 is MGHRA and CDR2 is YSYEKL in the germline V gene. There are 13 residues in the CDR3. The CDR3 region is CASSQLAGVGYTF. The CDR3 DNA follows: TGCGCCAGCAGCCAATTGGCGGGGGTCGGCTACACCTTC.

CDR3 in DNA: TGTGCCAGCAGCTTAGGCACAGATGCACAGCCCCAGCATTTT. Its protein product is CASSLGTDAQPQHF. The chain couples TRBV7-8 to TRBJ1-5; D is unclear. There are 14 residues in the CDR3. V gave up 1 base and J gave up 7 bases, with 11 bases separating them. Per germline, CDR1 SGHVS and CDR2 FQNEAQ.

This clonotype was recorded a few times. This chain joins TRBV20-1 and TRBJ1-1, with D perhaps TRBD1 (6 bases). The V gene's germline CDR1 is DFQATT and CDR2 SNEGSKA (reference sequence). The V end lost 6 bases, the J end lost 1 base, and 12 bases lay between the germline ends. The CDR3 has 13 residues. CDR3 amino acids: CSALDRPNTEAFF. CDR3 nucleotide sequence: TGCAGTGCCCTAGACAGGCCGAACACTGAAGCTTTCTTT.